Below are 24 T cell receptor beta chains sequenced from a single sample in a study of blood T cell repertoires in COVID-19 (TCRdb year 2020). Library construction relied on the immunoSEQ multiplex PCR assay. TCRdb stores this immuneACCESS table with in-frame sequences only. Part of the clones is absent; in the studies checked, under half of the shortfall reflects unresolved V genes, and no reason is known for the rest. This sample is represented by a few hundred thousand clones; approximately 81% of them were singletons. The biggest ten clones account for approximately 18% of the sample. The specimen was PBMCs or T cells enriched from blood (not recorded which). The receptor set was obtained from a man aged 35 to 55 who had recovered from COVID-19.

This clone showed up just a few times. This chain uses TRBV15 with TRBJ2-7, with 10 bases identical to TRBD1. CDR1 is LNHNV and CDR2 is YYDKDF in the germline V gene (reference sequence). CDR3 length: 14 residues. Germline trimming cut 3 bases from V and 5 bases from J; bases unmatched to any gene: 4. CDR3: CATSRTGGGHEQYF. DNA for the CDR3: TGTGCCACCAGCAGGACAGGGGGCGGCCACGAGCAGTACTTC.

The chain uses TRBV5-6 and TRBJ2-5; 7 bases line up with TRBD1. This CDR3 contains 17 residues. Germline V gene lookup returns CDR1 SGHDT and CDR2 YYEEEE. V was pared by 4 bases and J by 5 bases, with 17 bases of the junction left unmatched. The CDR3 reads CASSLRTGLGWRETQYF. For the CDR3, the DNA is TGTGCCAGCAGCCTAAGGACAGGCCTGGGATGGAGGGAGACCCAGTACTTC. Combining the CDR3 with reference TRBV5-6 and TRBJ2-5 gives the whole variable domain DAGVTQSPTHLIKTRGQQVTLRCSPKSGHDTVSWYQQALGQGPQFIFQYYEEEERQRGNFPDRFSGHQFPNYSSELNVNALLLGDSALYLCASSLRTGLGWRETQYFGPGTRLLVL.

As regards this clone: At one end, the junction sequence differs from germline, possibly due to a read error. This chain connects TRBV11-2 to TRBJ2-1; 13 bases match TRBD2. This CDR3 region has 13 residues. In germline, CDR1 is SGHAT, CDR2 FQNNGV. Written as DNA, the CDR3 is TGTGCCAGCAGCTTAGGCGGACTAGCGGGAGAAGTCTTC. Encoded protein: CASSLGGLAGEVF.

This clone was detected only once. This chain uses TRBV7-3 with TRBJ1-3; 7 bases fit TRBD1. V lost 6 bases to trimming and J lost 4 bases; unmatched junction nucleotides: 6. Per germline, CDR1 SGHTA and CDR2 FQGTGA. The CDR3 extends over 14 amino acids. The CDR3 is CASSPGGTGNTIYF. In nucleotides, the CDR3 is TGTGCCAGCAGTCCAGGGGGAACGGGAAACACCATATATTTT.

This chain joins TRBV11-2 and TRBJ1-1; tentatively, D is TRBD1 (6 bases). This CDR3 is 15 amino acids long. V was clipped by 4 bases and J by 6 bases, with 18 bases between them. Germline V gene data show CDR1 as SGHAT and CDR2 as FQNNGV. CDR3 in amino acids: CASSSTRGSFAEAFF. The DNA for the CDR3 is TGTGCCAGCAGCTCCACCAGGGGATCTTTCGCTGAAGCTTTCTTT.

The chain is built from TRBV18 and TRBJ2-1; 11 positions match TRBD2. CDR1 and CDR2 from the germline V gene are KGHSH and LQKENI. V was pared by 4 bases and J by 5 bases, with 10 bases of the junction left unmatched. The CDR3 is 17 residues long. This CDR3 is CASSHGPGLAENNEQFF. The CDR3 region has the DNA TGTGCCAGCTCACACGGGCCGGGACTAGCGGAAAACAATGAGCAGTTCTTC.

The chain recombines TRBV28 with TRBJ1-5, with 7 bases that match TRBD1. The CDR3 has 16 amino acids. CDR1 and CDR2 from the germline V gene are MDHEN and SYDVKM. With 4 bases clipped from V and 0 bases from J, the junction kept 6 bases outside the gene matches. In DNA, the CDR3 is TGTGCCAGCAGTTCCCCACAGGGGAATAGCAATCAGCCCCAGCATTTT. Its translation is CASSSPQGNSNQPQHF.

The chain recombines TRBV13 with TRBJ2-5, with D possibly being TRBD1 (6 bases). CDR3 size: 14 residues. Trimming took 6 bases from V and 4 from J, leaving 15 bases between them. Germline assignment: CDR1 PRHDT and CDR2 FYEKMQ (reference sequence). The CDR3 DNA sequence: TGTGCCAGCAGTTCAGGGGACGAGGGAGAGACCCAGTACTTC. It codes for CASSSGDEGETQYF.

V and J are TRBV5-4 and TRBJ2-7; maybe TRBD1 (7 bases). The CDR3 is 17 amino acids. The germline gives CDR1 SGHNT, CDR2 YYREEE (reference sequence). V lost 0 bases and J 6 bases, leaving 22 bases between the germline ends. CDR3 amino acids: CASSLGSLGGAGSEQYF. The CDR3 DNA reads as TGTGCCAGCAGCTTGGGGAGTTTAGGGGGCGCGGGGAGCGAGCAGTACTTC.

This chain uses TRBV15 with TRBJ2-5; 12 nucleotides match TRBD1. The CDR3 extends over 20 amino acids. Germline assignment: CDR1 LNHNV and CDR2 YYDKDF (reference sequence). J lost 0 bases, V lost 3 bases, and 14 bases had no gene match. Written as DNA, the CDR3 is TGTGCCACCAGCAGGGGCGTACGACCGGGACAGGGGGCCTACCAAGAGACCCAGTACTTC. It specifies CATSRGVRPGQGAYQETQYF. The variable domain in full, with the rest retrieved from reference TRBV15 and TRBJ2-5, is DAMVIQNPRYQVTQFGKPVTLSCSQTLNHNVMYWYQQKSSQAPKLLFHYYDKDFNNEADTPDNFQSRRPNTSFCFLDIRSPGLGDTAMYLCATSRGVRPGQGAYQETQYFGPGTRLLVL.

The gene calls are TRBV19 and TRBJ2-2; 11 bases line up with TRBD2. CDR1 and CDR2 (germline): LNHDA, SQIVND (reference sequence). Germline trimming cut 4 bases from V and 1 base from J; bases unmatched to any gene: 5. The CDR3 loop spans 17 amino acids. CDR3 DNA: TGTGCCAGTAGTACCGGTAGCGGGAGGGGGAACACCGGGGAGCTGTTTTTT. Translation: CASSTGSGRGNTGELFF.

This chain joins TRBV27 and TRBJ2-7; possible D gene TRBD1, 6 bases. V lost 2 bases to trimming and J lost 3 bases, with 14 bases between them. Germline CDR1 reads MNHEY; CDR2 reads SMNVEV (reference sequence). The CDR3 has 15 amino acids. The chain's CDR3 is CASSLLGEGVYEQYF. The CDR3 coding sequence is TGTGCCAGCAGTTTACTAGGCGAGGGGGTCTACGAGCAGTACTTC.

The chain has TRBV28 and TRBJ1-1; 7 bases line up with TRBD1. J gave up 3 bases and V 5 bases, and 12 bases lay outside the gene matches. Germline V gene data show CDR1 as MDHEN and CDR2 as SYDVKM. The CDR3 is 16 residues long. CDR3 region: CASSPWRGRGDTEAFF. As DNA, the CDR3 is TGTGCCAGCAGTCCATGGAGGGGGCGCGGGGACACTGAAGCTTTCTTT. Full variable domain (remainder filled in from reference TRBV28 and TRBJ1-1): DVKVTQSSRYLVKRTGEKVFLECVQDMDHENMFWYRQDPGLGLRLIYFSYDVKMKEKGDIPEGYSVSREKKERFSLILESASTNQTSMYLCASSPWRGRGDTEAFFGQGTRLTVV.

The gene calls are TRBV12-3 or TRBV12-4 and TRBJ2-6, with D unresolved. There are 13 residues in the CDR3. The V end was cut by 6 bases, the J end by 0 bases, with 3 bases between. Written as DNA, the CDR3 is TGTGCCAGCAGCATCTCTGGGGCCAACGTCCTGACTTTC. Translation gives CASSISGANVLTF.

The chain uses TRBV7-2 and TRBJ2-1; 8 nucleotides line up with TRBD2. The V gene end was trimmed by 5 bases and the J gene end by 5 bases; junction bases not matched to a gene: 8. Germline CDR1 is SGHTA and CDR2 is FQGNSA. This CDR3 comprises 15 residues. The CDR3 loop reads CASSTREAQNNEQFF. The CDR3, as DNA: TGTGCCAGCAGCACGCGGGAGGCACAAAACAATGAGCAGTTCTTC. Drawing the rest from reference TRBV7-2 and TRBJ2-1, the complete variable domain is GAGVSQSPSNKVTEKGKDVELRCDPISGHTALYWYRQSLGQGLEFLIYFQGNSAPDKSGLPSDRFSAERTGGSVSTLTIQRTQQEDSAVYLCASSTREAQNNEQFFGPGTRLTVL.

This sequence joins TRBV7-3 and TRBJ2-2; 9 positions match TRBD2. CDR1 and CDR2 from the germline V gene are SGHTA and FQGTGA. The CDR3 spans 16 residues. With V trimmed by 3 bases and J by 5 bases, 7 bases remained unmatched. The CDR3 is CASSLTSGSWTGELFF. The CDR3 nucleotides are TGTGCCAGCAGCTTGACTAGCGGAAGTTGGACCGGGGAGCTGTTTTTT.

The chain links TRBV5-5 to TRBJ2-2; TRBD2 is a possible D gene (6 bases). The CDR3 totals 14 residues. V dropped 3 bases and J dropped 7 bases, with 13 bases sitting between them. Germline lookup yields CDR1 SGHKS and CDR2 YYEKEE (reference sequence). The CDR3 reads CASSSGTFVGELFF. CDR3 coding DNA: TGTGCCAGCAGCTCCGGGACTTTCGTCGGGGAGCTGTTTTTT.

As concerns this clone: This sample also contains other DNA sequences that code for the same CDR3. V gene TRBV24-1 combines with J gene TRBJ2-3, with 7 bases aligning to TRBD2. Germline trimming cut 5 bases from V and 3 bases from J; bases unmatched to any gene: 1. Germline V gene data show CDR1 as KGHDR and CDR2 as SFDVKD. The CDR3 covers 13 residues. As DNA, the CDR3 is TGTGCCACCAGTGTCGGGGGGACAGATACGCAGTATTTT. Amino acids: CATSVGGTDTQYF.

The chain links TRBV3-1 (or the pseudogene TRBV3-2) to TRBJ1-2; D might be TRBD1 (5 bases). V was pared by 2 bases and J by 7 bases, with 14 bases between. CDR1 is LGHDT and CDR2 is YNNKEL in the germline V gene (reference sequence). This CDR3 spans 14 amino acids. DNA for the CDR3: TGTGCCAGCAGCCAAAATGGGGGGAGAAGTGGCTACACCTTC. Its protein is CASSQNGGRSGYTF.

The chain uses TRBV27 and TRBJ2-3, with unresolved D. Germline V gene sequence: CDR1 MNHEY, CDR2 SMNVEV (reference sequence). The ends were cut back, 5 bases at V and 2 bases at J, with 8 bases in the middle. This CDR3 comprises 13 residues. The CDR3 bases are TGTGCCAGCAGTCTTTCTATCACAGATACGCAGTATTTT. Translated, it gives CASSLSITDTQYF.

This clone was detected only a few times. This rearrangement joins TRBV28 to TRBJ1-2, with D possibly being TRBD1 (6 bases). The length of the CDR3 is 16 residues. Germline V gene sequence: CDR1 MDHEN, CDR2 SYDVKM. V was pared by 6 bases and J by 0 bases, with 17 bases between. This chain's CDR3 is CASRANRAYSNYGYTF. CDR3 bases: TGTGCCAGCAGGGCGAACAGGGCCTACTCTAACTATGGCTACACCTTC.

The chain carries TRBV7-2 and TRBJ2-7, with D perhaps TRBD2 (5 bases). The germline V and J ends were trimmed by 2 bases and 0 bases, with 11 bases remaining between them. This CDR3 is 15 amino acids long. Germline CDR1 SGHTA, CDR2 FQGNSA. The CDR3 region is CASSLSSRPSYEQYF. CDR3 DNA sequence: TGTGCCAGCAGCTTATCTAGCAGACCCTCCTACGAGCAGTACTTC.

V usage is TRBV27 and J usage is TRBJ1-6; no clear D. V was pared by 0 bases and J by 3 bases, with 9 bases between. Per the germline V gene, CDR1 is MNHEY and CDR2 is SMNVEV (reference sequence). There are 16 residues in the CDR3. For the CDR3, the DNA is TGTGCCAGCAGTTTATCGTACGGTAGCTATAATTCACCCCTCCACTTT. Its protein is CASSLSYGSYNSPLHF.

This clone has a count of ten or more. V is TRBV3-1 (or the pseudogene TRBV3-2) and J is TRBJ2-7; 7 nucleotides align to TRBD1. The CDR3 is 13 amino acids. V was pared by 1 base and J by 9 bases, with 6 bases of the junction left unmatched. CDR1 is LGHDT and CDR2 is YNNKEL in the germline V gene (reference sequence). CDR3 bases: TGTGCCAGCAGCCAAGGGGGACAGCCAGGGCAGTACTTC. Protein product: CASSQGGQPGQYF.